This T cell receptor beta chain was sequenced for a study of cytomegalovirus exposure and HLA in healthy donors. The junction had 10 bases not matched to a gene; V was cut back by 5 bases and J by 8 bases. CDR3 size: 16 residues. Looked up from germline, CDR1 is MDHEN and CDR2 is SYDVKM. The PCR ran on 60 Vbeta and 13 Jbeta primers. Produced via immunoSEQ multiplex PCR; TCRdb's table is partial and in-frame only. The repertoire has 160,000 or so clones, about 72% of them found once; the top ten carry roughly 3.5%. The chain is built from TRBV28 and TRBJ2-1, with 12 bases identical to TRBD1. The material sequenced was PBMCs. The sequence was obtained from a man in his thirties or forties in good health and CMV-seropositive. In DNA, the CDR3 is TGTGCCAGCAGTCACCGGGACAGGGGGCCTCGGGATGAGCAGTTCTTC. Translated, it gives CASSHRDRGPRDEQFF.